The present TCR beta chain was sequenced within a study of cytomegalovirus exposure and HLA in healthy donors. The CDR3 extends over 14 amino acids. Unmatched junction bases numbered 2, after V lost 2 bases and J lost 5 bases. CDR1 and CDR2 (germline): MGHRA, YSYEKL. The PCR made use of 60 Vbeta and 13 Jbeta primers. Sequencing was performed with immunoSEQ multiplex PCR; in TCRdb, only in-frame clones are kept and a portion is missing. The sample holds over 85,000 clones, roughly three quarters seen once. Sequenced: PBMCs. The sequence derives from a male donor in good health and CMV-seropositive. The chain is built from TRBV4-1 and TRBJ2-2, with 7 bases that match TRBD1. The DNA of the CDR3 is TGCGCCAGCAGCCAACAGACAGGGACCGGGGAGCTGTTTTTT. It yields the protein CASSQQTGTGELFF.